These T cell receptor beta chains were read from a single sample in a study of early T cells in non-severe SARS-CoV-2 infection. In TCRdb, the 5' RACE reads were re-called with MiXCR into one record per CDR3 protein. Found here are 40,000 to 55,000 distinct CDR3 sequences, more than 6.5% of them singletons; the top ten hold 5.8%. The source material was whole blood. Receptors were obtained from an adult who was a healthcare worker with PCR-confirmed SARS-CoV-2 infection or an uninfected control (not recorded which). Each CDR3 is given with its conserved first and last residue. A D gene is named only where the DNA matches it firmly. Not every row has a clone size; where given, it reads once, few, many or a size class.

V gene,clone size,D gene,J gene,CDR3 protein,CDR3 DNA
TRBV29-1,-,-,TRBJ2-5,CSGGGLETQYF,TGCAGCGGAGGGGGTTTAGAGACCCAGTACTTC
TRBV2,many,TRBD1,TRBJ2-2,CASSEALIRGLSGELFF,TGTGCCAGCAGTGAAGCGTTGATCAGGGGGCTCTCCGGGGAGCTGTTTTTT
TRBV5-1,few,TRBD2,TRBJ2-1,CASSSPLASGEQFF,TGCGCCAGCAGCTCCCCTTTAGCTAGCGGGGAGCAGTTCTTC
TRBV5-5,few,-,TRBJ2-3,CASSLESTDTQYF,TGTGCCAGCAGCTTGGAGAGCACAGATACGCAGTATTTT
TRBV7-9,few,-,TRBJ1-4,CASSTHPVRGEKLFF,TGTGCCAGCAGCACCCATCCGGTTCGGGGTGAAAAACTGTTTTTT
TRBV5-1,few,-,TRBJ2-7,CASSLDPGSKASYEQYF,TGCGCCAGCAGCTTGGATCCAGGAAGTAAGGCTTCCTACGAGCAGTACTTC
TRBV5-1,many,-,TRBJ1-1,CASSFDLDEAFF,TGCGCCAGCAGCTTTGACCTGGATGAAGCTTTCTTT
TRBV19,-,TRBD1,TRBJ2-7,CASSFRDRSSYEQYF,TGTGCCAGTAGTTTCCGGGACAGGTCCTCCTACGAGCAGTACTTC
TRBV11-2,many,-,TRBJ2-1,CASSLTGLNEQFF,TGTGCCAGCAGCTTGACAGGCCTCAATGAGCAGTTCTTC
TRBV11-2,many,-,TRBJ1-1,CASSPAFF,TGTGCCAGCAGTCCAGCTTTCTTT
TRBV15,few,-,TRBJ1-3,CATSRDLRGTSGNTIYF,TGTGCCACCAGCAGAGATCTTCGGGGCACCTCTGGAAACACCATATATTTT